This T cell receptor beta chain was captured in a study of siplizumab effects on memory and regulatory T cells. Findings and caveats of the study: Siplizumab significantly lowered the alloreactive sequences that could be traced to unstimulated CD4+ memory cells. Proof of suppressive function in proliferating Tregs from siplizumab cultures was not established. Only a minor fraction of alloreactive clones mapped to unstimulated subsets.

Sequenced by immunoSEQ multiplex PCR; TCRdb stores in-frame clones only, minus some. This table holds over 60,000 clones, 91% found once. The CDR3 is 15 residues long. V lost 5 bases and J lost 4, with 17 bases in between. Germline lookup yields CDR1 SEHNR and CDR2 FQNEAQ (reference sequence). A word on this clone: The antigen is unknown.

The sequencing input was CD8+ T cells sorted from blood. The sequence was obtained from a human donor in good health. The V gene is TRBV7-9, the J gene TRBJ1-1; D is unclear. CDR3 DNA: TGTGCCAGCAGCCGAGGCAAGGGATCGGTCACTGAAGCTTTCTTT. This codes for CASSRGKGSVTEAFF.